This TCR beta chain emerged from a study of spatial heterogeneity in lung cancer. In the study overall: An average of more than ten raw reads was observed per unique TCR and UMI combination.

On each TCR cDNA molecule, a unique molecular identifier was present. TCRdb re-called the 5' RACE reads through MiXCR, storing one row per CDR3 protein. The table has 60,000 to 65,000 distinct CDR3 sequences, 8% to 9% seen once; the top ten hold roughly 16%. The time point is: sample taken at primary tumor resection. Material for sequencing was whole RNA from tumor, nontumor lung or frozen PBMC, left unsorted. Untreated early-stage non-small cell lung cancer patients, around 72 in total, were the donors. This clonotype was detected a few times. What it binds is unknown. Study-level findings and limits: Resection saw ubiquitous expanded tumor TCRs appear in blood more than follow-up did.

The germline V and J ends were trimmed by 1 base and 0 bases, with 5 bases remaining between them. The length of the CDR3 is 14 residues. The germline V gene has CDR1 LGHDT and CDR2 YNNKEL (reference sequence). This material consisted of PBMCs, taken at surgery. The clonotype comes from a female donor with early-stage non-small cell lung cancer. The rearrangement uses TRBV3-1 and TRBJ2-3; no definite D call. Written as DNA, the CDR3 is TGTGCCAGCAGCCAAGGTCCTAGCACAGATACGCAGTATTTT. Protein sequence: CASSQGPSTDTQYF.